These T cell receptor beta chains were read from a single sample in a study of T cells in tumors and immune-related adverse events. This table comes from immunoSEQ multiplex PCR, and its TCRdb copy is limited to in-frame clones, with some not included. The profile shows tens of thousands of clones, 85% to 95% of them singletons. This specimen was lymph node tissue, taken from a patient treated with anti-PD-1 therapy. These receptor sequences come from a female donor with metastatic renal cell carcinoma. Each CDR3 is given with its conserved first and last residue. D genes are given only for firm matches. Some rows mark clone size as missing; the rest say once, few, many or name a class of expanded clone.

V,size,J,D,DNA,CDR3
TRBV19,once,TRBJ2-6,TRBD1,TGTGCCAGTAGTATGGACAGGGGTGGTGGGGCCAACGTCCTGACTTTC,CASSMDRGGGANVLTF
TRBV7-2,NA,TRBJ2-1,NA,TGTGCCAGCAGCTCCCTAGGTCCTTACAATGAGCAGTTCTTC,CASSSLGPYNEQFF
TRBV19,once,TRBJ1-2,TRBD1,TGTGCCAGTAGTAGCCCTAAAAGGGACAGGGATAACTATGGCTACACCTTC,CASSSPKRDRDNYGYTF
TRBV23-1,NA,TRBJ2-1,NA,TGCGCCAGCACAAACAGGATCAATGAGCAGTTCTTC,CASTNRINEQFF
TRBV4-1,NA,TRBJ1-1,TRBD1,TGCGCCAGCAGCCAAGTGGGGACAGGGGTGACTGAAGCTTTCTTT,CASSQVGTGVTEAFF
TRBV29-1,NA,TRBJ2-5,TRBD1,TGCAGCATCCTCGGACAGGGGGAGACCCAGTACTTC,CSILGQGETQYF
TRBV12-1,NA,TRBJ2-1,NA,TGTGCCAGCAGCTTTTCGGCGGGACTTGAGCGGGTATATGAGCAGTTCTTC,CASSFSAGLERVYEQFF
TRBV2,NA,TRBJ2-3,TRBD2,TGTGCCAGCAGACCCGGGACTAGTGGCACAGATACGCAGTATTTT,CASRPGTSGTDTQYF
TRBV6-1,NA,TRBJ1-2,TRBD1,TGTGCCAGCAGTGAGGCGGGACAGGGACGTGGCTACACCTTC,CASSEAGQGRGYTF
TRBV7-2,once,TRBJ2-1,TRBD2,TGTGCCAGCAGCCACAGACTAGCGGGAGGGGGTGAGCAGTTCTTC,CASSHRLAGGGEQFF
TRBV5-1,NA,TRBJ2-7,TRBD2,TGCGCCAGCAGCTCCCGACTAGCGGGCCCCTACGAGCAGTACTTC,CASSSRLAGPYEQYF
TRBV5-6,NA,TRBJ1-5,NA,TGTGCCAGCAGCTGGTGGACAGTTAATAGCAATCAGCCCCAGCATTTT,CASSWWTVNSNQPQHF
TRBV13,once,TRBJ2-2,TRBD2,TGTGCCAGCAGCTCCCTCTTGACTAGCGGGGCCGGGGAGCTGTTTTTT,CASSSLLTSGAGELFF
TRBV27,NA,TRBJ2-7,TRBD2,TGTTCCAGCAGGACTAGCGAACTTTCCTACGAGCAGTACTTC,CSSRTSELSYEQYF
TRBV10-2,NA,TRBJ1-1,NA,TGCGCCAGCAGTCAAAACACTGAAGCTTTCTTT,CASSQNTEAFF
TRBV11-1,NA,TRBJ2-2,TRBD2,TGTGCCAGCAGCCTGGGACTAGTTACCGGCGGGGAGCTGTTTTTT,CASSLGLVTGGELFF
TRBV5-8,NA,TRBJ2-3,TRBD1,TGTGCCAGCAGCTACGGACAGGGACACACAGATACGCAGTATTTT,CASSYGQGHTDTQYF
TRBV5-1,NA,TRBJ1-2,TRBD1,TGCGCCAGCAGCTTAGGACAGGGCGTCTATGGCTACACCTTC,CASSLGQGVYGYTF
TRBV28,NA,TRBJ2-5,TRBD1,TGTGCCAGCAGTTCCGGACAGGGGGTCGAGACCCAGTACTTC,CASSSGQGVETQYF
TRBV6-5,NA,TRBJ1-1,NA,TGTGCCAGCAGCCGACCTGGGGGGAACACTGAAGCTTTCTTT,CASSRPGGNTEAFF
TRBV6-6,NA,TRBJ2-1,NA,TGTGCCAGCAGTTACACCAGGGAGATCTCCTACAATGAGCAGTTCTTC,CASSYTREISYNEQFF
TRBV19,NA,TRBJ2-7,TRBD1,TGTGCCAGTAGTATTCAGGGACAGCCTAACTACGAGCAGTACTTC,CASSIQGQPNYEQYF
TRBV7-8,once,TRBJ2-5,NA,TGTGCCAGCAGCTACCGCGGGGTCCAAGAGGTCGAACAAGAGACCCAGTACTTC,CASSYRGVQEVEQETQYF
TRBV5-4,once,TRBJ1-2,TRBD1,TGTGCCAGCAGCTTGTTTAGGGGGACAGGGCGTGTTGGCTACACCTTC,CASSLFRGTGRVGYTF
TRBV4-1,NA,TRBJ2-2,NA,TGCGCCAGCAGCCAAGAACCGGGGCGAACGACCGGGGAGCTGTTTTTT,CASSQEPGRTTGELFF
TRBV5-4,NA,TRBJ1-2,NA,TGTGCCAGCAGCGCTTCGGGAGGGGCGGCCAACTATGGCTACACCTTC,CASSASGGAANYGYTF
TRBV19,NA,TRBJ1-2,NA,TGTGCCAGTAGTATGAACCAGGCGAGGATCCATTATGGCTACACCTTC,CASSMNQARIHYGYTF
TRBV5-6,NA,TRBJ1-3,NA,TGTGCCAGCAGCTTGCGAGCGGGGTCCCTAAACTCTGGAAACACCATATATTTT,CASSLRAGSLNSGNTIYF
TRBV2,once,TRBJ2-7,TRBD1,TGTGCCAGCAGCAGGGGGCCGAGGGGTTACGAGCAGTACTTC,CASSRGPRGYEQYF
TRBV7-2,few,TRBJ2-3,NA,TGTGCCAGCAGCTTAGCGCGGACAGATACGCAGTATTTT,CASSLARTDTQYF
TRBV13,NA,TRBJ2-1,TRBD2,TGTGCCAGCAGCTTAGGCCGAGCGACTAGCCGGAAAGATGAGCAGTTCTTC,CASSLGRATSRKDEQFF
TRBV27,NA,TRBJ2-3,TRBD1,TGTGCCAGCAGTGCCCTGCCACCGGGACAGGGGGCGGATACGCAGTATTTT,CASSALPPGQGADTQYF
TRBV6-1,NA,TRBJ1-5,NA,TGTGCCAGCAGTGAAGGGGGTACACCCAATCAGCCCCAGCATTTT,CASSEGGTPNQPQHF
TRBV29-1,NA,TRBJ1-1,NA,TGCAGCGTTGCGCACCCGAACACTGAAGCTTTCTTT,CSVAHPNTEAFF
TRBV11-3,NA,TRBJ2-3,NA,TGTGCCAGCAGCTTAGGGATCATCCAAGATACGCAGTATTTT,CASSLGIIQDTQYF
TRBV6-5,NA,TRBJ2-7,TRBD1,TGTGCCAGCAGCCGACAGGGCTACGAGCAGTACTTC,CASSRQGYEQYF
TRBV11-2,once,TRBJ2-3,NA,TGTGCCAGCAGCCGCCGGACGGCCGGGGATACGCAGTATTTT,CASSRRTAGDTQYF
TRBV7-8,NA,TRBJ1-5,NA,TGTGCCAGCAGCTACCGGGGTGGCAATCAGCCCCAGCATTTT,CASSYRGGNQPQHF
TRBV4-2,NA,TRBJ1-2,NA,TGTGCCAGCAGCCAAGACAGGGCGGTTGGCTACACCTTC,CASSQDRAVGYTF
TRBV2,once,TRBJ2-7,TRBD2,TGTGCCAGCAGTTACGCCCGGACTAGCGGTGTCCACGAGCAGTACTTC,CASSYARTSGVHEQYF
TRBV5-1,NA,TRBJ2-6,NA,TGCGCCAGCAGCTTGGGTCATGGGGCCAACGTCCTGACTTTC,CASSLGHGANVLTF
TRBV2,NA,TRBJ1-4,TRBD1,TGTGCCAGCACTTTCGTGGGACAGTTAGCAACTAATGAAAAACTGTTTTTT,CASTFVGQLATNEKLFF
TRBV18,once,TRBJ2-7,NA,TGTGCCAGCTCACGGCAGGTGAGCTCCTACGAGCAGTACTTC,CASSRQVSSYEQYF
TRBV5-4,NA,TRBJ1-1,NA,TGTGCCAGCAGCTACGACAGGAACACTGAAGCTTTCTTT,CASSYDRNTEAFF
TRBV19,NA,TRBJ1-5,NA,TGTGCCAGTAGTACCTTAGGGGGAAGCAATCAGCCCCAGCATTTT,CASSTLGGSNQPQHF
TRBV10-2,few,TRBJ1-5,NA,TGCGCCAGCAGACAGGGTGGTGTGGGTCAGCCCCAGCATTTT,CASRQGGVGQPQHF
TRBV30,NA,TRBJ1-6,NA,TGTGCCTGTCAACAGGATACGTCTTCGTACCTCCACTTT,CACQQDTSSYLHF
TRBV5-8,NA,TRBJ2-7,NA,TGTGCCAGCAGCTTGGTTCTTGGCGCGCGAAACTCCTACGAGCAGTACTTC,CASSLVLGARNSYEQYF
TRBV9,NA,TRBJ2-7,TRBD2,TGTGCCAGCAGCGTAGCGCTAGCGGGCTCCTACGAGCAGTACTTC,CASSVALAGSYEQYF
TRBV15,NA,TRBJ2-5,NA,TGTGCCACCAGCAGAGGGGCGGGTTATCAAGAGACCCAGTACTTC,CATSRGAGYQETQYF
TRBV27,NA,TRBJ2-4,NA,TGTGCCAGCAGTACCTTCCTACGGGACCGTAAAAACATTCAGTACTTC,CASSTFLRDRKNIQYF
TRBV15,NA,TRBJ2-5,NA,TGTGCCACCAGACTCGGAGGAGGGGCTGCCCAAGAGACCCAGTACTTC,CATRLGGGAAQETQYF
TRBV5-6,NA,TRBJ2-7,NA,TGTGCCAGCAGCTTGGGTTCTCGGGGGACCTACGAGCAGTACTTC,CASSLGSRGTYEQYF
TRBV29-1,NA,TRBJ1-2,TRBD1,TGCAGCGTTGGGACAGGAGGCGGCTACACCTTC,CSVGTGGGYTF
TRBV5-1,NA,TRBJ2-7,NA,TGCGCCAGCAGCTTGGTACGTTGGAGGCGGGGGCCCTACGAGCAGTACTTC,CASSLVRWRRGPYEQYF
TRBV5-1,NA,TRBJ2-3,TRBD2,TGCGCCAGCAGTATAGCGGGGTCCACAGATACGCAGTATTTT,CASSIAGSTDTQYF
TRBV9,NA,TRBJ2-1,TRBD1,TGTGCCAGCAGCGCACCGGGACAGAACTACAATGAGCAGTTCTTC,CASSAPGQNYNEQFF
TRBV4-3,NA,TRBJ2-5,NA,TGCGCCAGCAGCCAAGATAGGCAGGCCGGGACCCAGTACTTC,CASSQDRQAGTQYF
TRBV11-2,NA,TRBJ1-3,NA,TGTGCCAGCAGCTTAGTCCCTTCTTCCAGCTCTGGAAACACCATATATTTT,CASSLVPSSSSGNTIYF
TRBV11-3,once,TRBJ2-1,TRBD1,TGTGCCAGCAGCAGTCGGACAGGGGTCTACAATGAGCAGTTCTTC,CASSSRTGVYNEQFF